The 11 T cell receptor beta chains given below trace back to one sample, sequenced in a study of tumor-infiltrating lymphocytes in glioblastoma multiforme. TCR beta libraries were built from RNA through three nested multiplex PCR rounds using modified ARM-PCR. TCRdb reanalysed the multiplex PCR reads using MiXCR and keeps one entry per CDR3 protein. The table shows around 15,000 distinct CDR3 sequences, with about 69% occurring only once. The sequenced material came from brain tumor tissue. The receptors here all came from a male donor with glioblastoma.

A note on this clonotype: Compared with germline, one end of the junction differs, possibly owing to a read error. The CDR3 coding sequence is TGTGCCGGCAGCCTTTTTGTCGGGGCGCCCGATACACTGTATTTT. Amino acids: CAGSLFVGAPDTLYF. The rearrangement links TRBV11-2 to TRBJ1-4; possibly TRBD1 for D (5 bases). CDR3 size: 15 residues. Per the germline V gene, CDR1 is SGHAT and CDR2 is FQNNGV.

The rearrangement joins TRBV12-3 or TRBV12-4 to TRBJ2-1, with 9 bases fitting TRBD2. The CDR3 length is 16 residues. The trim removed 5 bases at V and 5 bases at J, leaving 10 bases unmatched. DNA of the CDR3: TGTGCCAGCAGTCTTATAGGTAGCGGGGGTAACAATGAGCAGTTCTTC. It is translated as CASSLIGSGGNNEQFF.

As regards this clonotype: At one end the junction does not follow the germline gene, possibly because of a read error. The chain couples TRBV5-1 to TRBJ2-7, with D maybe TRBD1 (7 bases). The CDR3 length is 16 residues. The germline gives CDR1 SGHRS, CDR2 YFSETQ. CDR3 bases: TGCGCCAGTAGCTTGGGGGTCGGAGGGGGCTTGGGCAAGCAGTACTTC. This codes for CASSLGVGGGLGKQYF.

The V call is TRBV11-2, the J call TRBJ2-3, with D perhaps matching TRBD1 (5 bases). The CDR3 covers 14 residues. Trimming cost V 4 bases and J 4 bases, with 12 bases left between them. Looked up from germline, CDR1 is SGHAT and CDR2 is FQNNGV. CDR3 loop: CASSSQQGSDTQYF. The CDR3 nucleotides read TGTGCCAGCAGCTCCCAGCAGGGCTCAGATACGCAGTATTTT.

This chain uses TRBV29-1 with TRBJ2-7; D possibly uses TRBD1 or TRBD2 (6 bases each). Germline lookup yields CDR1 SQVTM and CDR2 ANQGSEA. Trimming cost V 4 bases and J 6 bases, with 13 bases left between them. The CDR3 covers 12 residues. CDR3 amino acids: CSVVGGGGEQYF. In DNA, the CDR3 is TGCAGCGTTGTCGGGGGCGGAGGCGAGCAGTACTTC.

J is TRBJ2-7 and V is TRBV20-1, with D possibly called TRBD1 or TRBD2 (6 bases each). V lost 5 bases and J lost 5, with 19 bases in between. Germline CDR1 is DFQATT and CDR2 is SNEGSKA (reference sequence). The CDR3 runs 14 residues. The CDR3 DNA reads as TGCAGTGCTCAAAAGGCAAGGGGGGCAGACGAGCAGTACTTC. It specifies CSAQKARGADEQYF.

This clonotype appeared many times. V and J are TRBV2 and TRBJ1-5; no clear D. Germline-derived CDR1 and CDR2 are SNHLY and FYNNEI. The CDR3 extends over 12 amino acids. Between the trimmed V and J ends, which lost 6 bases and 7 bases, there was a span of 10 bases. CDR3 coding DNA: TGTGCCAGCAGAGGGCAAGGCCAGCCCCAGCATTTT. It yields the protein CASRGQGQPQHF.

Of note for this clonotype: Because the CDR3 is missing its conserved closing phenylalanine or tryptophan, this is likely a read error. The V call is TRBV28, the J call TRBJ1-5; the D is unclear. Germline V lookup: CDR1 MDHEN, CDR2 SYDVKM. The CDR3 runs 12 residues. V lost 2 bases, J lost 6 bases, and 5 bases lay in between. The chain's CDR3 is CASSLGFQPQHV. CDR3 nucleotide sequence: TGTGCCAGCAGTTTAGGGTTTCAGCCCCAGCATGTT.

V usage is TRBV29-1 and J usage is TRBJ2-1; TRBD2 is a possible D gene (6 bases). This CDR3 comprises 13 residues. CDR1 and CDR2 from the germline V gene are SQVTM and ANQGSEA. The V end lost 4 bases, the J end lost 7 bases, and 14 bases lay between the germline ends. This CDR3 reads CSVGHLAKNEQFF. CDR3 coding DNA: TGCAGCGTTGGTCATCTAGCGAAGAATGAGCAGTTCTTC.

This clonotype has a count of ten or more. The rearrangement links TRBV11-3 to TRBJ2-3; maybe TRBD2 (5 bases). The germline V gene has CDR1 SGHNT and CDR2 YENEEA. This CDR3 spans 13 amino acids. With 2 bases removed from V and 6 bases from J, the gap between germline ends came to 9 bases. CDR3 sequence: CASSLTSLDTQYF. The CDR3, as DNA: TGTGCCAGCAGCTTAACTAGTCTGGATACGCAGTATTTT.

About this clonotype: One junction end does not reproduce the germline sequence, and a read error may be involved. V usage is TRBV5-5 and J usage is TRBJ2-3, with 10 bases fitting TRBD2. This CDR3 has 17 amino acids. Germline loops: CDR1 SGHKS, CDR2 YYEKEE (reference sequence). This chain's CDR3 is CASSLLLAGTPTDKQYF. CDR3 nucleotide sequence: TGTGCCAGCAGCTTACTACTAGCGGGAACCCCCACAGATAAGCAGTATTTT.